These 20 T cell receptor beta chains originate from one sample sequenced in a study of cytomegalovirus exposure and HLA in healthy donors. Sequencing was performed with immunoSEQ multiplex PCR; in TCRdb, only in-frame clones are kept and a portion is missing. The repertoire includes more than 140,000 clones, approximately 88% of them detected once, and about 3.1% sits in the top ten. The sample consisted of PBMCs. These receptors were obtained from a woman in her late teens or twenties in good health and CMV-seropositive.

The CDR3 is CASSESGTWDNEQFF. CDR3 DNA sequence: TGTGCCAGCAGTGAATCGGGAACATGGGACAATGAGCAGTTCTTC. The gene calls are TRBV6-1 and TRBJ2-1; possible D gene TRBD2, 5 bases. Germline CDR1 and CDR2: MNHNS and SASEGT. V lost 2 bases to trimming and J lost 5 bases, with 13 bases between them. The CDR3 runs to 15 residues.

The chain joins TRBV5-1 to TRBJ1-1, with D possibly being TRBD1 (5 bases). V gave up 0 bases and J gave up 0 bases, with 9 bases separating them. Germline CDR1 and CDR2: SGHRS and YFSETQ. This CDR3 is 15 amino acids long. The DNA of the CDR3 is TGCGCCAGCAGCTTGGCTGCAGGGTTGAACACTGAAGCTTTCTTT. It codes for CASSLAAGLNTEAFF.

The genes are TRBV6-1 and TRBJ2-7; D may be TRBD2 (6 bases). This CDR3 region has 13 residues. V lost 7 bases and J lost 2, with 12 bases in between. Germline values: CDR1 MNHNS, CDR2 SASEGT. This CDR3 is CASTLALTYEQYF. The CDR3 DNA is TGTGCCAGCACACTAGCTTTAACCTACGAGCAGTACTTC.

The rearrangement uses TRBV6-1 and TRBJ1-2; D gene uncertain. CDR3 length: 15 residues. Germline lookup yields CDR1 MNHNS and CDR2 SASEGT. V was trimmed by 8 bases and J by 0 bases, leaving 16 bases between them. Here the CDR3 reads CASSRNSLSNYGYTF. The CDR3, as DNA: TGTGCCAGCTCTCGTAACAGCTTATCTAACTATGGCTACACCTTC.

This clone appeared a few times. The rearrangement joins TRBV10-3 to TRBJ2-7; TRBD2 is a possible D gene (6 bases). CDR1 is ENHRY and CDR2 is SYGVKD in the germline V gene. CDR3 size: 14 residues. CDR3 sequence: CASWGGISSYEQYF. The CDR3 DNA is TGTGCTTCCTGGGGCGGGATCAGCTCCTACGAGCAGTACTTC.

The chain combines TRBV4-1 with TRBJ2-3; D is perhaps TRBD2 (7 bases). With 5 bases removed from V and 3 bases from J, the gap between germline ends came to 12 bases. The CDR3 totals 14 residues. The V gene's germline CDR1 is MGHRA and CDR2 YSYEKL. For the CDR3, the DNA is TGCGCCAGCAGCTTAGGGGGACTAACAGATACGCAGTATTTT. Residues: CASSLGGLTDTQYF.

This chain connects TRBV28 to TRBJ2-1; TRBD2 aligns across 8 bases. V shed 6 bases and J 0 bases; nucleotides not matched to a gene: 4. The CDR3 has 15 amino acids. From germline, CDR1 is MDHEN and CDR2 SYDVKM. CDR3 amino acids: CASSRTSRSYNEQFF. The CDR3 bases are TGTGCCAGCAGCCGGACTAGCCGCTCCTACAATGAGCAGTTCTTC.

V usage is TRBV14 and J usage is TRBJ2-7, with TRBD2 as a possible D gene (5 bases). The CDR3 runs 14 residues. Germline assignment: CDR1 SGHDN and CDR2 FVKESK. V gave up 4 bases and J gave up 7 bases, with 17 bases separating them. DNA for the CDR3: TGTGCCAGCAGCCCTCATGACGGCAGAGGGGAGCAGTACTTC. This codes for CASSPHDGRGEQYF.

The chain recombines TRBV27 with TRBJ2-1; 12 nucleotides agree with TRBD1. The V and J ends lost 5 bases and 10 bases, in that order; junction bases with no gene match: 6. This CDR3 is built from 14 residues. Germline-derived CDR1 and CDR2 are MNHEY and SMNVEV (reference sequence). This CDR3 reads CASSRDRGRGEQFF. The DNA for the CDR3 is TGTGCCAGCAGTAGGGACAGGGGGCGGGGGGAGCAGTTCTTC.

This sequence joins TRBV25-1 and TRBJ1-1; D is unclear. The CDR3 loop spans 15 amino acids. Trimming pared 3 bases from V and 1 base from J, leaving 12 bases between. Germline CDR1 reads MGHDK; CDR2 reads SYGVNS. CDR3 loop: CASSDPPGENTEAFF. CDR3 coding DNA: TGTGCCAGCAGTGACCCCCCCGGGGAGAACACTGAAGCTTTCTTT. Filled out from reference TRBV25-1 and TRBJ1-1, the complete variable domain reads EADIYQTPRYLVIGTGKKITLECSQTMGHDKMYWYQQDPGMELHLIHYSYGVNSTEKGDLSSESTVSRIRTEHFPLTLESARPSHTSQYLCASSDPPGENTEAFFGQGTRLTVV.

This chain connects TRBV5-4 to TRBJ2-1, with D perhaps TRBD1 (6 bases). The CDR3 length is 13 residues. Germline V gene lookup returns CDR1 SGHNT and CDR2 YYREEE (reference sequence). Trimming removed 1 base at V and 7 bases at J, with 9 bases between. DNA for the CDR3: TGTGCCAGCAGCTTGAACAGGGAGAATGAGCAGTTCTTC. The encoded protein is CASSLNRENEQFF.

This chain connects TRBV11-2 to TRBJ1-2; weak D call: TRBD1 (5 bases). The V and J ends lost 1 base and 4 bases respectively, with 7 bases between them. Germline-derived CDR1 and CDR2 are SGHAT and FQNNGV. The CDR3 covers 13 residues. The CDR3 region is CASSLADSYGYTF. In DNA, the CDR3 is TGTGCCAGCAGCTTAGCCGACAGCTATGGCTACACCTTC.

The CDR3 DNA is TGTGCCACCAGCAGTGTAGCGGGAGAAGAGACCCAGTACTTC. This gives the protein CATSSVAGEETQYF. This chain uses TRBV15 with TRBJ2-5; 9 bases map to TRBD2. The germline V gene encodes CDR1 LNHNV and CDR2 YYDKDF (reference sequence). Germline trimming cut 3 bases from V and 3 bases from J; bases unmatched to any gene: 2. The CDR3 runs to 14 residues. Using reference TRBV15 and TRBJ2-5 for the parts outside the CDR3, the full variable domain is DAMVIQNPRYQVTQFGKPVTLSCSQTLNHNVMYWYQQKSSQAPKLLFHYYDKDFNNEADTPDNFQSRRPNTSFCFLDIRSPGLGDTAMYLCATSSVAGEETQYFGPGTRLLVL.

The V and J genes are TRBV15 and TRBJ2-1, with D perhaps TRBD1 (6 bases). In germline, CDR1 is LNHNV, CDR2 YYDKDF (reference sequence). Trimming stripped 0 bases from V and 5 bases from J, with 14 bases between. This CDR3 region has 16 residues. Here the CDR3 DNA reads TGTGCCACCAGCAGAGATTCCCAGGGGCAGGACAATGAGCAGTTCTTC. It encodes CATSRDSQGQDNEQFF.

V is TRBV4-3 and J is TRBJ2-2; D might be TRBD2 (5 bases). V lost 2 bases and J lost 2, with 12 bases in between. From germline, CDR1 is LGHNA and CDR2 YSLEER. The CDR3 totals 16 residues. The CDR3, as DNA: TGCGCCAGCAGCCAACTCGGAGGCGCCAACACCGGGGAGCTGTTTTTT. Translated, it gives CASSQLGGANTGELFF.

The V call is TRBV6-1, the J call TRBJ2-7; perhaps TRBD2 as D (6 bases). Germline V gives CDR1 MNHNS, CDR2 SASEGT. Trimming took 7 bases from V and 3 from J, leaving 19 bases between them. The CDR3 has 15 residues. For the CDR3, the DNA is TGTGCCAGCATTCGGCAGGGAGGTCTTTACTACGAGCAGTACTTC. Encoded protein: CASIRQGGLYYEQYF.

This clone appeared a single time. This chain uses TRBV29-1 with TRBJ2-3; 8 bases align to TRBD2. Germline V gene sequence: CDR1 SQVTM, CDR2 ANQGSEA. CDR3 length: 13 residues. V was pared by 3 bases and J by 1 base, with 0 bases of the junction left unmatched. The CDR3 region is CSVDGGGTDTQYF. The CDR3 DNA sequence: TGCAGCGTTGACGGGGGGGGCACAGATACGCAGTATTTT.

J is TRBJ1-1 and V is TRBV9, with TRBD1 as a possible D gene (6 bases). The ends were cut back, 4 bases at V and 3 bases at J, with 16 bases in the middle. The CDR3 is made up of 15 amino acids. From germline, CDR1 is SGDLS and CDR2 YYNGEE. The CDR3 spells CASSPRTDPYTEAFF. The CDR3 nucleotides read TGTGCCAGCAGCCCTCGGACAGACCCGTACACTGAAGCTTTCTTT.

Comment on this clone: This sample also contains other DNA sequences that code for the same CDR3. The CDR3 sequence is CASSSGLAKNIQYF. CDR3 in DNA: TGTGCCAGCAGCTCTGGCCTAGCCAAAAACATTCAGTACTTC. The rearrangement uses TRBV5-6 and TRBJ2-4; D gene unclear. The germline V and J ends were trimmed by 3 bases and 0 bases, with 7 bases remaining between them. Germline loops: CDR1 SGHDT, CDR2 YYEEEE. This CDR3 has 14 residues. Full variable domain (outside the CDR3, taken from reference TRBV5-6 and TRBJ2-4): DAGVTQSPTHLIKTRGQQVTLRCSPKSGHDTVSWYQQALGQGPQFIFQYYEEEERQRGNFPDRFSGHQFPNYSSELNVNALLLGDSALYLCASSSGLAKNIQYFGAGTRLSVL.

This chain links TRBV7-9 with TRBJ2-7; D unresolved. Germline-derived CDR1 and CDR2 are SEHNR and FQNEAQ (reference sequence). V dropped 1 base and J dropped 0 bases, with 13 bases sitting between them. This CDR3 spans 16 amino acids. The CDR3 loop reads CASSLGSGLSSYEQYF. The CDR3 bases are TGTGCCAGCAGCTTAGGTTCAGGTCTGAGCTCCTACGAGCAGTACTTC.